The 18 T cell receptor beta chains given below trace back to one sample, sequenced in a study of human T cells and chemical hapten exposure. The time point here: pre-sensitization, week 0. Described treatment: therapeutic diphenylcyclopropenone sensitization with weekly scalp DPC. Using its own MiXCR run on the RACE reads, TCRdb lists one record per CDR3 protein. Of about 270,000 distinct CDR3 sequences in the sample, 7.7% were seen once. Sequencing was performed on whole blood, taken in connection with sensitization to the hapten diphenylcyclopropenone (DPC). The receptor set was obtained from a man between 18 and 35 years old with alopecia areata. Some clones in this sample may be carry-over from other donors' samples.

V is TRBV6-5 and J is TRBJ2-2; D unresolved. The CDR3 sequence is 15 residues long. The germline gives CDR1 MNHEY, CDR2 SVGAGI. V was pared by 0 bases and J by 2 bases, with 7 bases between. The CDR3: CASSYSLQNTGELFF. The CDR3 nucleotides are TGTGCCAGCAGTTACTCCTTGCAAAACACCGGGGAGCTGTTTTTT.

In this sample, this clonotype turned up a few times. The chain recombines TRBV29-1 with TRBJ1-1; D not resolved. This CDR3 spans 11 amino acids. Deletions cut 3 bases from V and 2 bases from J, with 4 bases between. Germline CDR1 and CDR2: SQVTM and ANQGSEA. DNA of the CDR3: TGCAGCGTTGACTTCAACACTGAAGCTTTCTTT. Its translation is CSVDFNTEAFF.

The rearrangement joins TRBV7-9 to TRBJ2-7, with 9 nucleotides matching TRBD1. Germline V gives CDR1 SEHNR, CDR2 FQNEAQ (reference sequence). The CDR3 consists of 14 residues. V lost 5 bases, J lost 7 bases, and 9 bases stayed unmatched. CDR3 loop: CASSGNRGQWEQYF. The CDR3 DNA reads TGTGCCAGCAGCGGTAACAGGGGGCAGTGGGAGCAGTACTTC.

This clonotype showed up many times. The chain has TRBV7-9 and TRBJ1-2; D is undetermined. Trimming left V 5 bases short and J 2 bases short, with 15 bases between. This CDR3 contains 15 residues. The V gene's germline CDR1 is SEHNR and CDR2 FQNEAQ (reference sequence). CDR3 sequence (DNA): TGTGCCAGCAGCCCCGCGGGGTTTGCAAACTATGGCTACACCTTC. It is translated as CASSPAGFANYGYTF.

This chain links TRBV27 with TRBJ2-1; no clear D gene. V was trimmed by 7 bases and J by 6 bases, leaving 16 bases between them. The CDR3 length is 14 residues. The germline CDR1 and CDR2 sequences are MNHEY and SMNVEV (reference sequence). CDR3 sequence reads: CASILSRGGNEQFF. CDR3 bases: TGTGCCAGCATCCTATCCCGCGGCGGCAATGAGCAGTTCTTC.

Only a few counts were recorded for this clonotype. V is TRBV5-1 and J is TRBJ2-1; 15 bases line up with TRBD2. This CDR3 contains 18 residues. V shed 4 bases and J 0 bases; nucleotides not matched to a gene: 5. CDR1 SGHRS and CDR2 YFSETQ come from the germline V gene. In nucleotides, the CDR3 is TGCGCCAGCAGCCTCGGACTAGCGGGGGGGCACTCCTACAATGAGCAGTTCTTC. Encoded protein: CASSLGLAGGHSYNEQFF.

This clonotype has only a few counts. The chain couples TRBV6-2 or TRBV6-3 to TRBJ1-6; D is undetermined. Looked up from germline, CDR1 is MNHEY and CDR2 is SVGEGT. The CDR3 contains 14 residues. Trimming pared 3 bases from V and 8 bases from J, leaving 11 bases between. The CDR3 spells CASSYRQDYSPLHF. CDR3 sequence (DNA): TGTGCCAGCAGTTATCGGCAGGACTATTCACCCCTCCACTTT.

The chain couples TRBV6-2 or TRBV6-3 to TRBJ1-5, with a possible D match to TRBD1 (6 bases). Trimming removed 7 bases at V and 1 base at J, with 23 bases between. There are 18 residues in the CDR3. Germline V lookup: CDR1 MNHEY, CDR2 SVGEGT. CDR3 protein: CASTSPDRRVLSNQPQHF. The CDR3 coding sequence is TGTGCCAGCACATCCCCGGACAGACGCGTTTTAAGCAATCAGCCCCAGCATTTT.

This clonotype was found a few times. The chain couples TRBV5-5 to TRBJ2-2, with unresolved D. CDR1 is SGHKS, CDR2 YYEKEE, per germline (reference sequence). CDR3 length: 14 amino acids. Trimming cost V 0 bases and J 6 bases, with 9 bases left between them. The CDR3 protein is CASSLVGEAGELFF. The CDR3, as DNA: TGTGCCAGCAGCTTGGTTGGGGAAGCCGGGGAGCTGTTTTTT.

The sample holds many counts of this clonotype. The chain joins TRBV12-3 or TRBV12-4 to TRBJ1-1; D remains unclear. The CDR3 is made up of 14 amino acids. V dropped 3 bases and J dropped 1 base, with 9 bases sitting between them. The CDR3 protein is CASSLSRGNTEAFF. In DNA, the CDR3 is TGTGCCAGCAGTTTGAGTCGTGGGAACACTGAAGCTTTCTTT.

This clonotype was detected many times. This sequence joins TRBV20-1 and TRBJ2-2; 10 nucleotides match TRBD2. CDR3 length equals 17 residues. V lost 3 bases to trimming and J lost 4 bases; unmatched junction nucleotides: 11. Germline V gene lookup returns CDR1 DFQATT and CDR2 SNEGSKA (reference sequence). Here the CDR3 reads CSASAQASGGSTGELFF. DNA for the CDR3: TGCAGTGCTAGTGCCCAGGCTAGCGGGGGCAGCACCGGGGAGCTGTTTTTT.

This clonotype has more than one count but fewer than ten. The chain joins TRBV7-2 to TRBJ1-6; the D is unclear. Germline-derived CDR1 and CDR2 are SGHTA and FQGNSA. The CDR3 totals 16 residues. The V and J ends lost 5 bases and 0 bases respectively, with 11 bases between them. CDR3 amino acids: CASSPDGSSYNSPLHF. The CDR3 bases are TGTGCCAGCAGCCCAGACGGGAGCTCCTATAATTCACCCCTCCACTTT.

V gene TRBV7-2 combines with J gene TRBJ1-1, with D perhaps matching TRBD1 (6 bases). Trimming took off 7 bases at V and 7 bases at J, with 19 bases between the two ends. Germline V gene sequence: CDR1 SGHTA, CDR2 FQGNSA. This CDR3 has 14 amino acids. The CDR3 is CASTLNREFIEAFF. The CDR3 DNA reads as TGTGCCAGCACCCTTAACAGGGAGTTCATTGAAGCTTTCTTT.

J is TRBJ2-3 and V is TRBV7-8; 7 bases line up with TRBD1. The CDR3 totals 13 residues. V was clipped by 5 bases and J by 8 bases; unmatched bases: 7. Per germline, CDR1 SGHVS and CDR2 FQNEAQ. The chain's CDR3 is CASSPTGASTQYF. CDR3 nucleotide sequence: TGTGCCAGCAGCCCTACAGGGGCCAGTACGCAGTATTTT.

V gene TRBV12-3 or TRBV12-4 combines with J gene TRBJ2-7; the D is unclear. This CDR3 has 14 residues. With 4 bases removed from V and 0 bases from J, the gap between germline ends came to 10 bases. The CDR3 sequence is CASSSRVYSYEQYF. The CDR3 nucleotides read TGTGCCAGCAGTTCACGGGTTTACTCCTACGAGCAGTACTTC.

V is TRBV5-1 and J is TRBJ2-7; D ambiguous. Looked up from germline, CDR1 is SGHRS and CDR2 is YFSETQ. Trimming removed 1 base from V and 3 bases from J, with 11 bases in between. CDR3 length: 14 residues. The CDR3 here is CASSLNQEYYEQYF. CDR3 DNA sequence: TGCGCCAGCAGCTTGAACCAGGAGTACTACGAGCAGTACTTC.

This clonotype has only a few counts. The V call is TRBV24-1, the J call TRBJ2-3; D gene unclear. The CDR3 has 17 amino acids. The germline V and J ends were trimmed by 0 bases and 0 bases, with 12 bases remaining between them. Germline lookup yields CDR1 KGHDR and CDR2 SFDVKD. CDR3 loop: CATSDLYSGSSTDTQYF. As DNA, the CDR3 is TGTGCCACCAGTGATTTGTACTCAGGCTCAAGCACAGATACGCAGTATTTT.

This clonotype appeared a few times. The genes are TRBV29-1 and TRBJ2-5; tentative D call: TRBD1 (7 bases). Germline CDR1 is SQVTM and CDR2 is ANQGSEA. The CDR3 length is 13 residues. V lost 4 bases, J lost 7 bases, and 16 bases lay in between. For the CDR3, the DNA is TGCAGCGTTGGACAGGGTGAGGGGGGGACCCAGTACTTC. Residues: CSVGQGEGGTQYF.